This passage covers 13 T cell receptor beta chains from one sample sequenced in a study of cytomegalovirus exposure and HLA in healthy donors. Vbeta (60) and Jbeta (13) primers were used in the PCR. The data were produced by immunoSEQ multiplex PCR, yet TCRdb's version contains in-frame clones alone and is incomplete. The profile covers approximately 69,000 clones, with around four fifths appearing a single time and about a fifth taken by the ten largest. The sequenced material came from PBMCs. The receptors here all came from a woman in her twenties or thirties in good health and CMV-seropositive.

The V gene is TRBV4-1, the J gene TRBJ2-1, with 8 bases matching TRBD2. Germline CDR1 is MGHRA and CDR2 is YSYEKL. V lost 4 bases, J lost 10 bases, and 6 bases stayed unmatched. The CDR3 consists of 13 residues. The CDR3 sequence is CASSPGLEWEQFF. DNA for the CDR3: TGCGCCAGCAGCCCGGGACTAGAATGGGAGCAGTTCTTC.

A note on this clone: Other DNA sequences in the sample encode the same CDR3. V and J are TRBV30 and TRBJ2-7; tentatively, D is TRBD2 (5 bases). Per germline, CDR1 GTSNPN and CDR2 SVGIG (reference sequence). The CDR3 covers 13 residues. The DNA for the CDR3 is TGTGCTAGCAACCGGGATGCCTCCTACGAGCAGTACTTC. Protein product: CASNRDASYEQYF.

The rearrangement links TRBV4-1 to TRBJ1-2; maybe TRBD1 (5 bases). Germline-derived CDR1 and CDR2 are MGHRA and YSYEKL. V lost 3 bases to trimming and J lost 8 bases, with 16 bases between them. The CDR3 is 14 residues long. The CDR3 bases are TGCGCCAGCAGCCAGGGGCGGGGGTGGACGGGCTACACCTTC. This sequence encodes CASSQGRGWTGYTF.

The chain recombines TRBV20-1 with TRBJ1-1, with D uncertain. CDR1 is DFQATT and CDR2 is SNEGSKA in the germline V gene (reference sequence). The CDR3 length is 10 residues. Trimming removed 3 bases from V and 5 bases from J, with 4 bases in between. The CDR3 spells CSASGTEAFF. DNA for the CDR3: TGCAGTGCTAGCGGGACTGAAGCTTTCTTT.

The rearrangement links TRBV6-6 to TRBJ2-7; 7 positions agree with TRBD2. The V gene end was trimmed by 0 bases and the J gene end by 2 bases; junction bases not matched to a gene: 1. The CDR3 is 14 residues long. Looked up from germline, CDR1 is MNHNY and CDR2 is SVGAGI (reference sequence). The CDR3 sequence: CASSYSSGPYEQYF. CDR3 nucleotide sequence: TGTGCCAGCAGTTACTCTAGCGGGCCCTACGAGCAGTACTTC.

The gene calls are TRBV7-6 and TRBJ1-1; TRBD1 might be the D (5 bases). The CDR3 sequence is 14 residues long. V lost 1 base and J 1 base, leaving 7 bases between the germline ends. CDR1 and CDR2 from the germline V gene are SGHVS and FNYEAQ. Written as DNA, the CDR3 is TGTGCCAGCAGCTTAGGGGGCCCGAACACTGAAGCTTTCTTT. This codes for CASSLGGPNTEAFF.

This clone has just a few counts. The CDR3, as DNA: TGTGCCAGCAGCACGCAGGGGCGGCGCACAGATACGCAGTATTTT. Protein: CASSTQGRRTDTQYF. The chain joins TRBV7-2 to TRBJ2-3, with D maybe TRBD1 (6 bases). Per the germline V gene, CDR1 is SGHTA and CDR2 is FQGNSA. V was shortened by 5 bases and J by 1 base, with 13 bases between the two germline ends. The CDR3 is 15 residues long.

This CDR3 reads CASSQDPASGRNEQFF. CDR3 in DNA: TGTGCCAGCAGCCAAGATCCGGCTAGCGGGAGGAATGAGCAGTTCTTC. The chain couples TRBV4-2 to TRBJ2-1; 11 bases are a match to TRBD2. The J segment lost 7 bases and the V segment lost 0 bases, leaving 5 bases of the junction unmatched. The CDR3 covers 16 residues. CDR1 is LGHNA, CDR2 YNFKEQ, per germline.

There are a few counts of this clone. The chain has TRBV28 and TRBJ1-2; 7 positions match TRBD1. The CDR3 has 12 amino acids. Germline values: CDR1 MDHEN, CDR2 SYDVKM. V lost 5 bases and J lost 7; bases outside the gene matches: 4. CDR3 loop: CASSADRVGYTF. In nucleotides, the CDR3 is TGTGCCAGCAGTGCAGACAGGGTTGGCTACACCTTC.

In DNA form, the CDR3 reads TGTGCCTGGAGTGTACCAACTTTATCTGGGGCCAACGTCCTGACTTTC. Its protein is CAWSVPTLSGANVLTF. The chain combines TRBV30 with TRBJ2-6; D gene unclear. The germline V and J ends were trimmed by 0 bases and 1 base, with 10 bases remaining between them. The CDR3 is made up of 16 amino acids. Germline-derived CDR1 and CDR2 are GTSNPN and SVGIG (reference sequence).

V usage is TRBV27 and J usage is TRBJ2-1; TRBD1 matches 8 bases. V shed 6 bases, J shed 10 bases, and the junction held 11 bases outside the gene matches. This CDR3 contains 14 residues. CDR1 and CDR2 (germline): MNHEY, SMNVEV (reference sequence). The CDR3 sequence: CASRQGGYQREQFF. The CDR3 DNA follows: TGTGCCAGCAGACAGGGGGGATATCAAAGGGAGCAGTTCTTC.

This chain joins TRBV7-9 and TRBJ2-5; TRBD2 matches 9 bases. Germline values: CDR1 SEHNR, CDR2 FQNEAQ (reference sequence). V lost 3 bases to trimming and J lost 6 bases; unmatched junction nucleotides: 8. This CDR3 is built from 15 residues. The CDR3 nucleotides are TGTGCCAGCAGCTTCCCCGGGACTAGCATCCAGACCCAGTACTTC. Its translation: CASSFPGTSIQTQYF.

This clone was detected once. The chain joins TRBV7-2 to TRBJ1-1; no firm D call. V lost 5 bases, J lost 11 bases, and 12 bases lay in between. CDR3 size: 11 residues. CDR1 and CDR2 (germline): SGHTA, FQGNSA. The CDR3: CASSPGVTAFF. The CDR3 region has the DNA TGTGCCAGCAGCCCGGGAGTTACGGCTTTCTTT. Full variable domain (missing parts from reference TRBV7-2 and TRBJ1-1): GAGVSQSPSNKVTEKGKDVELRCDPISGHTALYWYRQSLGQGLEFLIYFQGNSAPDKSGLPSDRFSAERTGGSVSTLTIQRTQQEDSAVYLCASSPGVTAFFGQGTRLTVV.